The 25 T cell receptor beta chains below come from one sample, sequenced in a study of blood T cell repertoires in COVID-19. Clones were read by immunoSEQ multiplex PCR, and TCRdb kept only the in-frame ones, dropping some. The sample contains about 320,000 clones, approximately 89% of which appear only once. The specimen was PBMCs or T cells enriched from blood (not recorded which). The receptors originated from a man aged 25-45 years who had recovered from COVID-19.

The V gene is TRBV10-2, the J gene TRBJ2-3; 7 bases line up with TRBD2. The CDR3 totals 17 residues. Trimming removed 0 bases from V and 9 bases from J; junction bases left unmatched: 15. The germline gives CDR1 WSHSY, CDR2 SAAADI. The CDR3 DNA reads as TGCGCCAGCAGTGAGTCGAGGTGGGGGGGAGTGTCGGGCACGCAGTATTTT. As protein: CASSESRWGGVSGTQYF.

The rearrangement uses TRBV2 and TRBJ1-1, with 10 bases fitting TRBD1. Trimming at V came to 4 bases and at J to 8 bases, leaving 4 bases not matched to a gene. From germline, CDR1 is SNHLY and CDR2 FYNNEI. The CDR3 sequence is 13 residues long. The CDR3 sequence is CASSARQGAEAFF. The CDR3 coding sequence is TGTGCCAGCAGTGCAAGACAGGGGGCGGAAGCTTTCTTT.

The rearrangement uses TRBV6-5 and TRBJ2-7; D gene ambiguous. Trimming removed 10 bases at V and 0 bases at J, with 16 bases between. Looked up from germline, CDR1 is MNHEY and CDR2 is SVGAGI. This CDR3 comprises 14 residues. DNA of the CDR3: TGTGCCACCACCACGGCAGGCTACTCCTACGAGCAGTACTTC. Translated: CATTTAGYSYEQYF.

This clone was seen only once. The rearrangement links TRBV15 to TRBJ1-3, with TRBD1 as a possible D gene (6 bases). This CDR3 comprises 15 residues. Between the trimmed V and J ends, which lost 0 bases and 4 bases, there was a span of 10 bases. From germline, CDR1 is LNHNV and CDR2 YYDKDF (reference sequence). The CDR3 loop reads CATSRETGLGNTIYF. The CDR3 region has the DNA TGTGCCACCAGCAGAGAAACAGGGTTAGGAAACACCATATATTTT.

The genes are TRBV7-9 and TRBJ2-5; TRBD2 is a possible D gene (6 bases). V was shortened by 5 bases and J by 4 bases, with 17 bases between the two germline ends. In germline, CDR1 is SEHNR, CDR2 FQNEAQ (reference sequence). The CDR3 is 15 amino acids. The CDR3 here is CASSARDLGPETQYF. Here the CDR3 DNA reads TGTGCCAGCAGCGCCCGGGACTTGGGCCCAGAGACCCAGTACTTC.

This clone appeared once. The genes are TRBV7-9 and TRBJ2-3; 11 bases map to TRBD2. Germline-derived CDR1 and CDR2 are SEHNR and FQNEAQ (reference sequence). This CDR3 has 15 residues. The ends lost 7 bases at V and 7 bases at J; junction bases unmatched: 10. As DNA, the CDR3 is TGTGCCAGCATAAGGGCTAGCGGGGGGCATAATACGCAGTATTTT. Its protein is CASIRASGGHNTQYF.

This chain uses TRBV7-2 with TRBJ2-1; D gene ambiguous. The CDR3 totals 11 residues. V lost 1 base and J 15 bases, leaving 10 bases between the germline ends. Germline CDR1 reads SGHTA; CDR2 reads FQGNSA. The CDR3 protein is CASSLERSPFF. The CDR3 DNA follows: TGTGCCAGCAGCTTAGAGCGTAGTCCGTTCTTC. The whole variable domain, remainder taken from reference TRBV7-2 and TRBJ2-1, is GAGVSQSPSNKVTEKGKDVELRCDPISGHTALYWYRQSLGQGLEFLIYFQGNSAPDKSGLPSDRFSAERTGGSVSTLTIQRTQQEDSAVYLCASSLERSPFFGPGTRLTVL.

The count of this clone is one. The chain uses TRBV29-1 and TRBJ1-2, with TRBD1 as a possible D gene (5 bases). Between the trimmed V and J ends, which lost 5 bases and 4 bases, there was a span of 17 bases. This CDR3 spans 14 amino acids. Looked up from germline, CDR1 is SQVTM and CDR2 is ANQGSEA. The CDR3 region is CSVKRAGRGYGYTF. DNA for the CDR3: TGCAGCGTTAAAAGGGCGGGGAGGGGCTATGGCTACACCTTC. Complete variable domain (other parts from reference TRBV29-1 and TRBJ1-2): SAVISQKPSRDICQRGTSLTIQCQVDSQVTMMFWYRQQPGQSLTLIATANQGSEATYESGFVIDKFPISRPNLTFSTLTVSNMSPEDSSIYLCSVKRAGRGYGYTFGSGTRLTVV.

V gene TRBV11-3 combines with J gene TRBJ2-7, with 8 bases identical to TRBD2. This CDR3 is built from 15 residues. Unmatched junction bases numbered 5, after V lost 1 base and J lost 3 bases. Germline loops: CDR1 SGHNT, CDR2 YENEEA. CDR3 coding DNA: TGTGCCAGCAGCTTAGCGGGGGGGGACCACTACGAGCAGTACTTC. The encoded protein is CASSLAGGDHYEQYF.

The chain employs TRBV5-5 and TRBJ1-2; D remains unclear. This CDR3 region has 13 residues. V lost 0 bases and J lost 5, with 8 bases in between. Germline V gives CDR1 SGHKS, CDR2 YYEKEE (reference sequence). CDR3 sequence: CASSLGALYGYTF. CDR3 sequence (DNA): TGTGCCAGCAGCTTGGGAGCCCTTTATGGCTACACCTTC.

Comments on this clone: The sample has other DNA sequences that encode this CDR3 too. V usage is TRBV28 and J usage is TRBJ2-7, with unresolved D. This CDR3 is built from 13 residues. V shed 6 bases and J shed 1 base, with 10 bases lying between them. The germline CDR1 and CDR2 sequences are MDHEN and SYDVKM. The CDR3 sequence is CASSLGRSYEQYF. CDR3 DNA sequence: TGTGCCAGCAGCCTGGGCCGTTCCTACGAGCAGTACTTC.

The V and J genes are TRBV7-2 and TRBJ1-2; 8 nucleotides line up with TRBD1. Per germline, CDR1 SGHTA and CDR2 FQGNSA. CDR3 length: 17 amino acids. With V trimmed by 1 base and J by 1 base, 8 bases remained unmatched. The CDR3, as DNA: TGTGCCAGCAGCTTAGAATTCAGGGGGCGAATTAACTATGGCTACACCTTC. Its protein is CASSLEFRGRINYGYTF.

The chain recombines TRBV5-4 with TRBJ1-2, with 10 positions matching TRBD1. Germline trimming cut 2 bases from V and 6 bases from J; bases unmatched to any gene: 1. From germline, CDR1 is SGHNT and CDR2 YYREEE (reference sequence). This CDR3 contains 13 residues. Written as DNA, the CDR3 is TGTGCCAGCAGCTTAGGGACAGGGGATGGCTACACCTTC. Protein sequence: CASSLGTGDGYTF.

This clone was counted once. J is TRBJ2-3 and V is TRBV27; D is unresolved. The germline V gene has CDR1 MNHEY and CDR2 SMNVEV (reference sequence). V gave up 10 bases and J gave up 0 bases, with 20 bases separating them. This CDR3 is built from 16 residues. The CDR3 protein is CATQRGSRPSTDTQYF. In DNA form, the CDR3 reads TGTGCCACCCAGAGAGGCAGCCGTCCTAGCACAGATACGCAGTATTTT.

The chain is built from TRBV19 and TRBJ1-4, with D uncertain. Trimming left V 0 bases short and J 3 bases short, with 8 bases between. CDR3 length equals 15 residues. Germline-derived CDR1 and CDR2 are LNHDA and SQIVND (reference sequence). CDR3 DNA: TGTGCCAGTAGTATAGACAGACTACCTAATGAAAAACTGTTTTTT. The encoded protein is CASSIDRLPNEKLFF.

This CDR3 reads CASSLDPGANTGELFF. The CDR3 coding sequence is TGCGCCAGCAGCTTGGACCCGGGGGCGAACACCGGGGAGCTGTTTTTT. J is TRBJ2-2 and V is TRBV5-1; tentative D call: TRBD2 (6 bases). Trimming shortened V by 0 bases and J by 0 bases, and 9 bases separated the two germline ends. This CDR3 spans 16 amino acids. Germline assignment: CDR1 SGHRS and CDR2 YFSETQ.

This clone was seen only once. This rearrangement joins TRBV28 to TRBJ1-1; D remains unclear. The CDR3 has 10 residues. Per the germline V gene, CDR1 is MDHEN and CDR2 is SYDVKM. The V and J ends lost 3 bases and 7 bases respectively, with 3 bases between them. For the CDR3, the DNA is TGTGCCAGCAGTTTTAATGAAGCTTTCTTT. Residues: CASSFNEAFF.

The genes are TRBV2 and TRBJ2-7; the match to TRBD1 covers 7 bases. J was trimmed by 3 bases and V by 6 bases; bases with no gene match: 8. The CDR3 loop spans 14 amino acids. The germline V gene has CDR1 SNHLY and CDR2 FYNNEI. CDR3 region: CASRNRQGSYEQYF. CDR3 DNA sequence: TGTGCCAGCAGGAACCGACAGGGAAGCTACGAGCAGTACTTC. Full variable domain (remainder filled in from reference TRBV2 and TRBJ2-7): EPEVTQTPSHQVTQMGQEVILRCVPISNHLYFYWYRQILGQKVEFLVSFYNNEISEKSEIFDDQFSVERPDGSNFTLKIRSTKLEDSAMYFCASRNRQGSYEQYFGPGTRLTVT.

This chain uses TRBV24-1 with TRBJ2-5, with D maybe TRBD2 (6 bases). Looked up from germline, CDR1 is KGHDR and CDR2 is SFDVKD. V lost 2 bases and J lost 7, with 19 bases in between. The CDR3 extends over 16 amino acids. This CDR3 reads CATSDSSGRTGGTQYF. The DNA of the CDR3 is TGTGCCACCAGTGATTCGTCAGGGCGAACCGGGGGGACCCAGTACTTC.

The chain is built from TRBV28 and TRBJ2-1; a weak D match, TRBD2 (5 bases). Germline CDR1 and CDR2: MDHEN and SYDVKM. V gave up 1 base and J gave up 9 bases, with 13 bases separating them. CDR3 length: 14 amino acids. The CDR3 DNA is TGTGCCAGCAGTTTATTGGTCGGGGAAGGTGAGCAGTTCTTC. Translation: CASSLLVGEGEQFF.

The J gene is TRBJ1-3, the V gene TRBV5-6, with 7 bases identical to TRBD1. This CDR3 is built from 17 residues. Germline values: CDR1 SGHDT, CDR2 YYEEEE. Trimming took 2 bases from V and 0 from J; bases not matched to a gene: 8. The CDR3 reads CASSLEWDRYSGNTIYF. CDR3 bases: TGTGCCAGCAGCTTAGAGTGGGACAGATACTCTGGAAACACCATATATTTT.

J is TRBJ1-6 and V is TRBV2; 9 bases match TRBD1. The CDR3 runs to 15 residues. V lost 7 bases to trimming and J lost 6 bases; unmatched junction nucleotides: 7. Germline CDR1 SNHLY, CDR2 FYNNEI. CDR3 region: CASIPGQGTNSPLHF. DNA of the CDR3: TGTGCCAGCATTCCCGGACAGGGGACTAATTCACCCCTCCACTTT. The full variable domain, its missing parts supplied by reference TRBV2 and TRBJ1-6, is EPEVTQTPSHQVTQMGQEVILRCVPISNHLYFYWYRQILGQKVEFLVSFYNNEISEKSEIFDDQFSVERPDGSNFTLKIRSTKLEDSAMYFCASIPGQGTNSPLHFGNGTRLTVT.

CDR3 sequence (DNA): TGTGCCAGCAGCTCCGGGACTACCACAGATACGCAGTATTTT. Its translation is CASSSGTTTDTQYF. The J gene is TRBJ2-3, the V gene TRBV14; 7 positions match TRBD2. The CDR3 consists of 14 residues. Germline trimming cut 5 bases from V and 2 bases from J; bases unmatched to any gene: 4. Germline V gene lookup returns CDR1 SGHDN and CDR2 FVKESK.

This clone has a single count. The chain has TRBV10-3 and TRBJ2-1; 11 bases map to TRBD2. Germline V CDR1 and CDR2: ENHRY, SYGVKD. The V gene end was trimmed by 2 bases and the J gene end by 0 bases; junction bases not matched to a gene: 3. The length of the CDR3 is 17 residues. CDR3 loop: CAISEPSGGSSYNEQFF. The CDR3 DNA reads as TGTGCCATCAGTGAGCCTAGCGGGGGGAGCTCCTACAATGAGCAGTTCTTC.

This chain connects TRBV30 to TRBJ1-6, with D unresolved. Trimming pared 0 bases from V and 10 bases from J, leaving 7 bases between. Per the germline V gene, CDR1 is GTSNPN and CDR2 is SVGIG (reference sequence). The CDR3 totals 12 residues. CDR3 in DNA: TGTGCCTGGAGTGTATGGCCCTCACCCCTCCACTTT. Translated: CAWSVWPSPLHF.